Following are 2 T cell receptor beta chains from one sample sequenced in a study of identical twins. TCRdb re-derived calls from the 5' RACE reads in MiXCR, one entry per CDR3 protein. Seen here are approximately 680,000 distinct CDR3 sequences, just over 7% observed once, and the top ten hold 1.6%. The sample also formed part of further work on yellow fever vaccine responses in identical twins.

Sequences were obtained from PBMCs. These receptors originate from a woman aged 18-29 years in good health.

This clonotype has a count of ten or more. The rearrangement links TRBV6-1 to TRBJ1-1; D uncertain. Trimming stripped 2 bases from V and 5 bases from J, with 12 bases between. Per germline, CDR1 MNHNS and CDR2 SASEGT. This CDR3 contains 14 residues. The CDR3 sequence is CASSEPLGGTEAFF. The CDR3 DNA sequence: TGTGCCAGCAGTGAACCGTTAGGCGGGACTGAAGCTTTCTTT.

Many counts were recorded for this clonotype. The chain recombines TRBV15 with TRBJ2-5; D is unresolved. The germline V and J ends were trimmed by 0 bases and 2 bases, with 16 bases remaining between them. CDR1 LNHNV and CDR2 YYDKDF come from the germline V gene (reference sequence). CDR3 length: 17 residues. The CDR3, as DNA: TGTGCCACCAGCAGAGATTTGAACTGGATACTTCAAGAGACCCAGTACTTC. Its protein is CATSRDLNWILQETQYF.